This T cell receptor (beta chain) was captured by sequencing in a study of blood T cell repertoires in COVID-19. Repertoires were generated with immunoSEQ multiplex PCR, while TCRdb's copy carries only in-frame clones and drops some. This sample carries 300,000 or so clones, 70% to 90% of them seen once, and the ten largest clones take approximately 4.1%. The CDR3 runs to 13 residues. V lost 1 base, J lost 4 bases, and 5 bases lay in between. Germline V CDR1 and CDR2: SGHRS, YFSETQ. Sequenced input: peripheral blood. The chain joins TRBV5-1 to TRBJ2-2; D is undetermined. This receptor was obtained from a woman between 50 and 59 years old with active or convalescent COVID-19. CDR3 sequence: CASSLYFTGELFF. CDR3 nucleotide sequence: TGCGCCAGCAGCTTGTATTTCACCGGGGAGCTGTTTTTT.